This section outlines one T cell receptor beta chain sequence together with its context. Antigen unknown. The CDR3 consists of 16 residues. CDR1 SGHDT and CDR2 YYEEEE come from the germline V gene. V shed 6 bases and J 5 bases; nucleotides not matched to a gene: 13. The sample originates from a study of graft-versus-host responses after intestinal transplantation. Study overall: After anti-thymocyte globulin induction, recipients took tacrolimus and steroids for approximately three years.

Measured with immunoSEQ multiplex PCR; TCRdb has only the in-frame clones, and not every one. The sample lists some 96,000 clones; roughly 87% were seen once. This sequence originates from a human donor who was the organ donor for an intestinal transplant. Material: unstimulated CD4+ T cells sorted from spleen or lymph node cells, obtained before transplant. The chain links TRBV5-6 to TRBJ2-5; 10 bases agree with TRBD1. The CDR3 loop reads CASTRTGTGVEETQYF. The CDR3 nucleotides read TGTGCCAGCACTCGGACCGGGACAGGGGTTGAGGAGACCCAGTACTTC.